The rows below give T cell receptor beta chains drawn from one sample of a study of blood T cell repertoires in COVID-19. TCRdb keeps only in-frame clones here, not all; method: immunoSEQ multiplex PCR. The sample carries 250,000 or so clones, about 84% recorded once. The sequenced sample was PBMCs or T cells enriched from blood (not recorded which). These TCRs come from a woman in her 50s who had recovered from COVID-19. Both conserved end residues are part of each CDR3. Each record gives: V gene, CDR3 protein.

v_call: TRBV7-7
cdr3_aa: CASSSWTGKDTEAFF

v_call: TRBV14
cdr3_aa: CASSQDRKTQYF

v_call: TRBV6-5
cdr3_aa: CASSYIQTGGFRTQYF

v_call: TRBV3-1/TRBV3-2
cdr3_aa: CASSQTGSGSNTGELFF

v_call: TRBV30
cdr3_aa: CAWSFDRTEATNEKLFF

v_call: TRBV18
cdr3_aa: CASSLGQREAFF

v_call: TRBV7-3
cdr3_aa: CASSLAGTVNTGELFF

v_call: TRBV7-9
cdr3_aa: CASSLYGRGLAGVGETQYF

v_call: TRBV7-9
cdr3_aa: CASSSLAGGVYEQYF

v_call: TRBV11-2
cdr3_aa: CASSLDPGQGRVEQYF

v_call: TRBV5-1
cdr3_aa: CASSALSGGYEQYF

v_call: TRBV9
cdr3_aa: CASATGPPNEKLFF

v_call: TRBV7-2
cdr3_aa: CASSLAGGLAGGRYNEQFF

v_call: TRBV3-1/TRBV3-2
cdr3_aa: CASSAQGAGGYTF

v_call: TRBV6-6
cdr3_aa: CASSHIPTGHFNNYGYTF

v_call: TRBV7-2
cdr3_aa: CASSSRGRNVEAFF

v_call: TRBV4-3
cdr3_aa: CASSQGSRAGETQYF

v_call: TRBV14
cdr3_aa: CASSSGLAGGHPQYF